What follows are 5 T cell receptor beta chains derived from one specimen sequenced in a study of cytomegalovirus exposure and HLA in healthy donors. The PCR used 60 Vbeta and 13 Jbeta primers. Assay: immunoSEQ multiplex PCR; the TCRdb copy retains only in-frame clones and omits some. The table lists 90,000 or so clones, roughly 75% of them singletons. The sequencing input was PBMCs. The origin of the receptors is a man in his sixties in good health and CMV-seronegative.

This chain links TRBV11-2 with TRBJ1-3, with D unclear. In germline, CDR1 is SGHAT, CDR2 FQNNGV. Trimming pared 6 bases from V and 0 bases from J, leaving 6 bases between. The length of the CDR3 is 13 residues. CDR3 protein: CASSYSSGNTIYF. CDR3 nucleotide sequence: TGTGCCAGCAGTTACAGCTCTGGAAACACCATATATTTT.

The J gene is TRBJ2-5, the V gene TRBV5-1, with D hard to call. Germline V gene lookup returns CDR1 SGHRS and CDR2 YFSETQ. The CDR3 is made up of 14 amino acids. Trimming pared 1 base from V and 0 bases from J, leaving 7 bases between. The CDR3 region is CASSLPNNQETQYF. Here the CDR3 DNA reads TGCGCCAGCAGCTTGCCTAATAACCAAGAGACCCAGTACTTC. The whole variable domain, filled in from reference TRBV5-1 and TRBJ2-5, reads KAGVTQTPRYLIKTRGQQVTLSCSPISGHRSVSWYQQTPGQGLQFLFEYFSETQRNKGNFPGRFSGRQFSNSRSEMNVSTLELGDSALYLCASSLPNNQETQYFGPGTRLLVL.

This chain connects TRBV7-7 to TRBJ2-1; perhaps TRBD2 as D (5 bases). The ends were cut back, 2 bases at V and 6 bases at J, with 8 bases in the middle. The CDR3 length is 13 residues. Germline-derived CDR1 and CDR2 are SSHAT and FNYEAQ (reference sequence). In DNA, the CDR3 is TGTGCCAGCAGCTTAATCCGGGGCAATGAGCAGTTCTTC. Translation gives CASSLIRGNEQFF. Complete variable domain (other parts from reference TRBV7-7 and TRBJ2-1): GAGVSQSPRYKVTKRGQDVTLRCDPISSHATLYWYQQALGQGPEFLTYFNYEAQPDKSGLPSDRFSAERPEGSISTLTIQRTEQRDSAMYRCASSLIRGNEQFFGPGTRLTVL.

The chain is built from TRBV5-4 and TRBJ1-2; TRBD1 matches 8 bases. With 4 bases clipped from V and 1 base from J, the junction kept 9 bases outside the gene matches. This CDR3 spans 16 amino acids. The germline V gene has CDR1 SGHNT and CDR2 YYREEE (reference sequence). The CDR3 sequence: CASSSNRQGRNYGYTF. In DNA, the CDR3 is TGTGCCAGCAGCAGCAACAGACAGGGGCGTAACTATGGCTACACCTTC. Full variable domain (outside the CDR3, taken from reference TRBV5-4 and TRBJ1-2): ETGVTQSPTHLIKTRGQQVTLRCSSQSGHNTVSWYQQALGQGPQFIFQYYREEENGRGNFPPRFSGLQFPNYSSELNVNALELDDSALYLCASSSNRQGRNYGYTFGSGTRLTVV.

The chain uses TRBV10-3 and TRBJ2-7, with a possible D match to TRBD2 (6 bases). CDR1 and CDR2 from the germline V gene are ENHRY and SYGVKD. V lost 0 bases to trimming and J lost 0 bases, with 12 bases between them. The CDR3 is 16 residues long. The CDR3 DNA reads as TGTGCCATCAGTGAGTCGGGGCGGGGTACCTCCTACGAGCAGTACTTC. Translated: CAISESGRGTSYEQYF.